The source of this T cell receptor (beta chain) is a study of blood T cell repertoires in COVID-19 (dated by TCRdb to 2018 to 2021). Context from the whole study: Samples from collaborators originated in the United States, Italy and Spain and spanned both the acute and convalescent phases of COVID-19. The material from the prospective study consisted of cDNA or gDNA derived from T cells, B-cell-depleted T cells, or PBMCs. Subjects who had been exposed to COVID-19, were actively infected with it, or had recovered from it provided the deeply sampled blood TCRbeta repertoires that made up the dataset. The repertoires were made available in a free public database intended to serve as a resource for research on the immune response to SARS-CoV-2. The samples were drawn from the first 160 participants of the ongoing ImmuneRACE study and from 1,254 subjects provided by 6 global collaborators. The sample metadata nearly always contained a de-identified subject ID, COVID-19 status, age in years and sex. Where available, HLA class I and class II types were taken from metadata supplied by the sample provider and were not determined by assay-based typing.

TCRbeta CDR3 regions were amplified from genomic DNA using the immunoSEQ Assay, a bias-controlled multiplex PCR. In the source study's methods: Within the assay, amplification of reference gene primers was used to estimate how many nucleated cells each sample contained. To quantify the absolute abundance of each unique TCRbeta CDR3 rearrangement, sequence reads were collapsed and filtered. Productive Simpson clonality was computed per sample as the square root of Simpson's diversity index over productive rearrangements. TCRdb carries this immuneACCESS record with in-frame sequences only. Its versions omit some clonotypes, under half of them owing to an unresolved V gene in the studies checked, with the rest unexplained. For V, J and clone size, that table is used; D and trimming come from the DNA. The table for this sample lists approximately 400,000 clones; 88% of them were counted only once. The ten largest account for roughly an eighth of the sample.

One collaborating source in Seattle enrolled patients while the patients were actively infected and followed the patients over time throughout the course of disease. The collaborating institutions used their own protocols to collect whole blood in K2EDTA tubes. For TCRbeta analysis, collaborators shipped samples as frozen whole blood, isolated PBMCs, or DNA extracted from either of those sample types. What the research found in general, with its limitations: The amount of clinical and demographic metadata varied by source and participant and was provided uncurated.

From V the trimming removes 5 bases and from J it removes 2 bases, while the gene matches leave 9 bases of the junction unaccounted for. The CDR3 runs 16 amino acids, cysteine and phenylalanine included. The kept DNA is CDR3 alone, 48 bases in frame from the first base. Based on the germline V gene, the CDR1 and CDR2 sequences are SGHDN and FVKESK. In regard to this clone: This clone's antigen is unknown. Per-nucleotide qualities are absent, and no much larger clonotype sits a single base away.

This sequence was found in a woman aged 50 to 65 with COVID-19, enrolled during active disease. The specimen sequenced was peripheral blood. The chain couples TRBV14 to TRBJ2-3; 8 bases in the middle match TRBD2. The CDR3 sequence is CASSIRSGVPTDTQYF. The DNA sequence reads TGTGCCAGCAGCATCCGTAGCGGGGTCCCCACAGATACGCAGTATTTT.